These 20 T cell receptor beta chains were all obtained from the same sample, sequenced in a study of cytomegalovirus exposure and HLA in healthy donors. This PCR relied on a set of 60 Vbeta primers and 13 Jbeta primers. Assay: immunoSEQ multiplex PCR; the TCRdb copy retains only in-frame clones and omits some. The sample contains about 140,000 clones, around 82% of which appear only once. The specimen sequenced was PBMCs. These receptors were collected from a female donor in good health and CMV-seronegative.

The chain recombines TRBV2 with TRBJ1-1; D is ambiguous. This CDR3 contains 14 residues. V lost 8 bases, J lost 1 base, and 14 bases lay in between. The germline V gene encodes CDR1 SNHLY and CDR2 FYNNEI. The CDR3 region is CASRREHTNTEAFF. CDR3 coding DNA: TGTGCCAGCCGGAGAGAGCACACGAACACTGAAGCTTTCTTT.

V gene TRBV29-1 combines with J gene TRBJ2-1; 7 bases are a match to TRBD1. V lost 7 bases, J lost 0 bases, and 6 bases stayed unmatched. The CDR3 covers 14 residues. Germline loops: CDR1 SQVTM, CDR2 ANQGSEA. The CDR3 coding sequence is TGCAGCGCGCGACAGGGTCTCTCCTACAATGAGCAGTTCTTC. Protein: CSARQGLSYNEQFF.

The V gene is TRBV5-4, the J gene TRBJ2-3, with TRBD2 matching over 13 bases. Losses at the gene ends were 9 bases for V and 7 bases for J; bases not matched to a gene: 11. The CDR3 length is 15 residues. Germline loops: CDR1 SGHNT, CDR2 YYREEE (reference sequence). The CDR3: CAIALAGGPANTQYF. CDR3 in DNA: TGTGCCATCGCACTAGCGGGAGGGCCGGCAAATACGCAGTATTTT. The full variable domain, its missing parts supplied by reference TRBV5-4 and TRBJ2-3, is ETGVTQSPTHLIKTRGQQVTLRCSSQSGHNTVSWYQQALGQGPQFIFQYYREEENGRGNFPPRFSGLQFPNYSSELNVNALELDDSALYLCAIALAGGPANTQYFGPGTRLTVL.

V usage is TRBV5-6 and J usage is TRBJ2-7; 14 bases fit TRBD2. The CDR3 is 16 amino acids. The junction had 2 bases not matched to a gene; V was cut back by 0 bases and J by 3 bases. Germline V CDR1 and CDR2: SGHDT, YYEEEE. CDR3 protein: CASSLGLAGGIYEQYF. For the CDR3, the DNA is TGTGCCAGCAGCTTGGGACTAGCGGGGGGGATCTACGAGCAGTACTTC.

In this sample, this clone turned up a few times. The chain couples TRBV27 to TRBJ2-7, with unresolved D. Germline CDR1 reads MNHEY; CDR2 reads SMNVEV (reference sequence). V was clipped by 8 bases and J by 3 bases, with 8 bases between them. The CDR3 sequence is 11 residues long. The CDR3 reads CASGRSYEQYF. The CDR3 DNA follows: TGTGCCAGCGGTAGGAGCTACGAGCAGTACTTC.

The V gene is TRBV5-1, the J gene TRBJ2-1; the match to TRBD2 covers 9 bases. The germline V gene has CDR1 SGHRS and CDR2 YFSETQ. Trimming at V came to 0 bases and at J to 8 bases, leaving 9 bases not matched to a gene. The CDR3 has 16 amino acids. The DNA for the CDR3 is TGCGCCAGCAGCTTGGAGTGGGCGGGGGGGCTGGATGAGCAGTTCTTC. Translated: CASSLEWAGGLDEQFF.

This chain connects TRBV7-3 to TRBJ1-4; unclear D gene. This CDR3 contains 14 residues. V was shortened by 2 bases and J by 8 bases, with 12 bases between the two germline ends. CDR1 SGHTA and CDR2 FQGTGA come from the germline V gene. This CDR3 reads CASSLDPGDEKLFF. Written as DNA, the CDR3 is TGTGCCAGCAGCTTAGATCCAGGCGACGAAAAACTGTTTTTT.

This chain uses TRBV11-2 with TRBJ2-3, with 7 bases aligning to TRBD2. J was trimmed by 6 bases and V by 3 bases; bases with no gene match: 3. CDR3 length: 13 amino acids. From germline, CDR1 is SGHAT and CDR2 FQNNGV. The CDR3 region is CASSFQLADTQYF. CDR3 in DNA: TGTGCCAGCAGCTTCCAACTAGCGGATACGCAGTATTTT.

The chain uses TRBV5-1 and TRBJ1-1, with unresolved D. V was cut by 0 bases and J by 1 base, with 10 bases left in between. Germline CDR1 reads SGHRS; CDR2 reads YFSETQ. This CDR3 has 15 residues. This CDR3 is CASSLEIHPNTEAFF. CDR3 nucleotide sequence: TGCGCCAGCAGCTTGGAGATACACCCGAACACTGAAGCTTTCTTT. The full variable domain, with the rest looked up from reference TRBV5-1 and TRBJ1-1, is KAGVTQTPRYLIKTRGQQVTLSCSPISGHRSVSWYQQTPGQGLQFLFEYFSETQRNKGNFPGRFSGRQFSNSRSEMNVSTLELGDSALYLCASSLEIHPNTEAFFGQGTRLTVV.

The V gene is TRBV30, the J gene TRBJ1-2; D remains unclear. This CDR3 spans 15 amino acids. CDR1 is GTSNPN and CDR2 is SVGIG in the germline V gene (reference sequence). With 1 base removed from V and 1 base from J, the gap between germline ends came to 13 bases. The CDR3 DNA follows: TGTGCCTGGAGTGACCCGGGTGTGGTTAACTATGGCTACACCTTC. It encodes CAWSDPGVVNYGYTF. The full variable domain, in which reference TRBV30 and TRBJ1-2 provide the parts outside the CDR3, is SQTIHQWPATLVQPVGSPLSLECTVEGTSNPNLYWYRQAAGRGLQLLFYSVGIGQISSEVPQNLSASRPQDRQFILSSKKLLLSDSGFYLCAWSDPGVVNYGYTFGSGTRLTVV.

The gene calls are TRBV28 and TRBJ1-4; possibly TRBD1 for D (5 bases). V lost 8 bases to trimming and J lost 8 bases, with 30 bases between them. The CDR3 extends over 18 amino acids. Germline V gene data show CDR1 as MDHEN and CDR2 as SYDVKM. CDR3 nucleotide sequence: TGTGCCAGCGGGGTGAGACATGGTGCGTTCGGGGGAAGCGAAAAACTGTTTTTT. Its translation: CASGVRHGAFGGSEKLFF.

The V call is TRBV28, the J call TRBJ1-5; TRBD1 matches 8 bases. This CDR3 comprises 13 residues. Germline CDR1 reads MDHEN; CDR2 reads SYDVKM. Unmatched junction bases numbered 4, after V lost 8 bases and J lost 4 bases. The CDR3 coding sequence is TGTGCCAGCCTCCGGGACAGGAATCAGCCCCAGCATTTT. Protein product: CASLRDRNQPQHF.

The chain links TRBV7-2 to TRBJ2-2; D is unclear. V gave up 7 bases and J gave up 2 bases, with 11 bases separating them. CDR3 length equals 14 residues. Looked up from germline, CDR1 is SGHTA and CDR2 is FQGNSA. CDR3 DNA: TGTGCCAGCATACACAGCCTAAACACCGGGGAGCTGTTTTTT. It yields the protein CASIHSLNTGELFF.

The CDR3 nucleotides read TGTGCCACTCCAGAGGACAGGAATCAGCCCCAGCATTTT. Its translation: CATPEDRNQPQHF. The chain is built from TRBV6-5 and TRBJ1-5; 7 bases are a match to TRBD1. Germline V lookup: CDR1 MNHEY, CDR2 SVGAGI. The junction had 7 bases not matched to a gene; V was cut back by 10 bases and J by 4 bases. There are 13 residues in the CDR3.

This clone has a handful of counts. The chain couples TRBV27 to TRBJ2-7; D possibly corresponds to TRBD2 (5 bases). V shed 8 bases and J shed 7 bases, with 18 bases lying between them. Germline loops: CDR1 MNHEY, CDR2 SMNVEV (reference sequence). The CDR3 loop spans 13 amino acids. The CDR3 reads CASSFGSRQEQYF. The CDR3 region has the DNA TGTGCCAGCTCATTTGGGAGCAGGCAGGAGCAGTACTTC.

The V call is TRBV11-2, the J call TRBJ1-1, with D unresolved. Looked up from germline, CDR1 is SGHAT and CDR2 is FQNNGV. V dropped 6 bases and J dropped 4 bases, with 18 bases sitting between them. This CDR3 contains 15 residues. The CDR3 loop reads CASRSLRGVGTEAFF. The DNA for the CDR3 is TGTGCCAGCAGATCTTTGCGGGGAGTAGGCACTGAAGCTTTCTTT.

This chain joins TRBV11-3 and TRBJ2-3; TRBD2 matches 7 bases. The germline V gene encodes CDR1 SGHNT and CDR2 YENEEA. The J segment lost 3 bases and the V segment lost 3 bases, leaving 6 bases of the junction unmatched. The CDR3 contains 15 residues. The CDR3 DNA follows: TGTGCCAGCAGCTTGCGGGGGTCTAGGACAGATACGCAGTATTTT. It yields the protein CASSLRGSRTDTQYF.

J is TRBJ1-1 and V is TRBV2, with D tentatively TRBD1 (6 bases). The length of the CDR3 is 14 residues. With 7 bases removed from V and 0 bases from J, the gap between germline ends came to 12 bases. The germline V gene has CDR1 SNHLY and CDR2 FYNNEI. CDR3 in amino acids: CASTYRAMNTEAFF. The CDR3 DNA follows: TGTGCCAGCACGTACAGGGCGATGAACACTGAAGCTTTCTTT. Filled out from reference TRBV2 and TRBJ1-1, the complete variable domain reads EPEVTQTPSHQVTQMGQEVILRCVPISNHLYFYWYRQILGQKVEFLVSFYNNEISEKSEIFDDQFSVERPDGSNFTLKIRSTKLEDSAMYFCASTYRAMNTEAFFGQGTRLTVV.

The chain recombines TRBV10-3 with TRBJ2-1; 9 positions agree with TRBD1. The CDR3 runs to 15 residues. V lost 7 bases, J lost 1 base, and 5 bases stayed unmatched. CDR1 and CDR2 (germline): ENHRY, SYGVKD. The chain's CDR3 is CAIKTGTGSYNEQFF. CDR3 nucleotide sequence: TGTGCCATCAAAACCGGGACAGGGTCCTACAATGAGCAGTTCTTC.

This chain connects TRBV11-2 to TRBJ2-7, with 8 positions matching TRBD1. The length of the CDR3 is 14 residues. Per germline, CDR1 SGHAT and CDR2 FQNNGV. V gave up 7 bases and J gave up 3 bases; unmatched junction bases: 8. The CDR3 region is CASTPRDRRYEQYF. For the CDR3, the DNA is TGTGCCAGCACCCCCCGGGACAGGCGCTACGAGCAGTACTTC.